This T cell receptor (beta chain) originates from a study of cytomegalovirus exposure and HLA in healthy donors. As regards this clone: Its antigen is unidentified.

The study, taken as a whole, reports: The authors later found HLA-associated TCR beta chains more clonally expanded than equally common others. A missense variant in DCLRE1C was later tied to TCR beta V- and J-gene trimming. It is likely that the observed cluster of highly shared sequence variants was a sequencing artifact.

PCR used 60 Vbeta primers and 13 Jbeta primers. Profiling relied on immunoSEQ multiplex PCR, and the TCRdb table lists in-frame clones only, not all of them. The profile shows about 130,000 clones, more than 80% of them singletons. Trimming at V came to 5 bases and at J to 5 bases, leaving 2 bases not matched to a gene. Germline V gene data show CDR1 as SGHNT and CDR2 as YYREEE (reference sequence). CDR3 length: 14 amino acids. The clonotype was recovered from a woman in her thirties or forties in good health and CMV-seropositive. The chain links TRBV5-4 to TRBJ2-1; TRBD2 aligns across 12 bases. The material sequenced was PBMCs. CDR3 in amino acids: CASRRTSGNNEQFF. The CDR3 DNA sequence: TGTGCCAGCAGACGGACTAGCGGGAACAATGAGCAGTTCTTC.